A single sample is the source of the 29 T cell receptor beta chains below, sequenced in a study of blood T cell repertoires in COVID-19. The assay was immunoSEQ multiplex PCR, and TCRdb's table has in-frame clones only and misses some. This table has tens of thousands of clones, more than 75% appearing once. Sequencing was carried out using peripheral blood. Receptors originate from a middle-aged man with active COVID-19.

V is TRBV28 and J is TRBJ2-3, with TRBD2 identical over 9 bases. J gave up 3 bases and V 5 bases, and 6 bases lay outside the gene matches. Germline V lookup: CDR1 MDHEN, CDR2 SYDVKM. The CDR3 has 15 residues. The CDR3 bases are TGTGCCAGCAGTCCCCCCGCGGGAGGGACAGATACGCAGTATTTT. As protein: CASSPPAGGTDTQYF. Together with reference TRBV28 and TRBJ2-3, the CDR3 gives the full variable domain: DVKVTQSSRYLVKRTGEKVFLECVQDMDHENMFWYRQDPGLGLRLIYFSYDVKMKEKGDIPEGYSVSREKKERFSLILESASTNQTSMYLCASSPPAGGTDTQYFGPGTRLTVL.

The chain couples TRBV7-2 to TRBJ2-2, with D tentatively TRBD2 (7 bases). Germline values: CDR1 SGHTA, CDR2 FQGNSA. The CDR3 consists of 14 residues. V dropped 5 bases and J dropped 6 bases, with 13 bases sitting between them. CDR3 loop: CASSPRGPPGELFF. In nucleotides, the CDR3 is TGTGCCAGCAGCCCGCGGGGGCCACCCGGGGAGCTGTTTTTT. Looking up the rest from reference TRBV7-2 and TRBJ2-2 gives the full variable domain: GAGVSQSPSNKVTEKGKDVELRCDPISGHTALYWYRQSLGQGLEFLIYFQGNSAPDKSGLPSDRFSAERTGGSVSTLTIQRTQQEDSAVYLCASSPRGPPGELFFGEGSRLTVL.

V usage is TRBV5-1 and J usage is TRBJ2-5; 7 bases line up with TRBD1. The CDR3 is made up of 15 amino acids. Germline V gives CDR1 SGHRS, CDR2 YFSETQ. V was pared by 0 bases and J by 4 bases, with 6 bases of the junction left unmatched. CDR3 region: CASSLGQGVAETQYF. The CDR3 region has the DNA TGCGCCAGCAGCTTGGGACAGGGAGTAGCAGAGACCCAGTACTTC.

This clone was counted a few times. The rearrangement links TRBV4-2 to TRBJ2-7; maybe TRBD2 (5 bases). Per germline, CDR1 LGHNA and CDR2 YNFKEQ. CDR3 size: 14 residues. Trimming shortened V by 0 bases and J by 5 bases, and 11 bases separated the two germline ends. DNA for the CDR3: TGTGCCAGCAGCCAAGAATTAAGAGGGCACGAGCAGTACTTC. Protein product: CASSQELRGHEQYF.

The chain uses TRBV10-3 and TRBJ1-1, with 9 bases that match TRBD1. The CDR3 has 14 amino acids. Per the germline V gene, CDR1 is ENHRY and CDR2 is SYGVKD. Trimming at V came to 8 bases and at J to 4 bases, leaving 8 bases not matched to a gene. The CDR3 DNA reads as TGTGCCATCCGGGGACAGGGAGGGGGCACTGAAGCTTTCTTT. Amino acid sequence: CAIRGQGGGTEAFF.

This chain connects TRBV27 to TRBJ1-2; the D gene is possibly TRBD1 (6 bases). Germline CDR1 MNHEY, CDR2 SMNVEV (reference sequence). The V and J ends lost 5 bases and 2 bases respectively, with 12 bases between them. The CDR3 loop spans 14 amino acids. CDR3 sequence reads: CASSRGRGNYGYTF. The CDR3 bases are TGTGCCAGCAGTCGAGGGAGGGGGAACTATGGCTACACCTTC.

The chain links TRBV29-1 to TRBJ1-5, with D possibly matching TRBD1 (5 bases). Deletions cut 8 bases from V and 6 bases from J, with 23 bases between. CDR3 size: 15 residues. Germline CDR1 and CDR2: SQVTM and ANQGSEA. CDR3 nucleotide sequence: TGCAGCCACGACAACCCCCGGGGGACGGGTCAGCCCCAGCATTTT. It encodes CSHDNPRGTGQPQHF.

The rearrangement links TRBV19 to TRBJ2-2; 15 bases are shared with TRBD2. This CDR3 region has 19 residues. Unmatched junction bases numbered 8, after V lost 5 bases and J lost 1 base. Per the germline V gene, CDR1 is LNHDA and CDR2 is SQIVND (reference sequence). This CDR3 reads CASSPGLAGGPRNTGELFF. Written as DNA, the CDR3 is TGTGCCAGTAGTCCTGGACTAGCGGGAGGGCCCAGGAACACCGGGGAGCTGTTTTTT.

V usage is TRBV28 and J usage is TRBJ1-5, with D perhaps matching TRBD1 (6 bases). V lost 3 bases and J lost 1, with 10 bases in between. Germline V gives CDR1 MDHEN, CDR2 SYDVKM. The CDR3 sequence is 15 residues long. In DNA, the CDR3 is TGTGCCAGCAGTTTCTCTGACAGGAGCAATCAGCCCCAGCATTTT. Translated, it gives CASSFSDRSNQPQHF.

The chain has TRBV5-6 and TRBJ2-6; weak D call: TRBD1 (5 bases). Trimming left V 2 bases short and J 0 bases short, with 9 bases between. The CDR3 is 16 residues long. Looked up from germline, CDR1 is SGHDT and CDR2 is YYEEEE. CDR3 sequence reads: CASSFAGLSGANVLTF. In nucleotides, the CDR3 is TGTGCCAGCAGCTTCGCAGGGCTCTCTGGGGCCAACGTCCTGACTTTC.

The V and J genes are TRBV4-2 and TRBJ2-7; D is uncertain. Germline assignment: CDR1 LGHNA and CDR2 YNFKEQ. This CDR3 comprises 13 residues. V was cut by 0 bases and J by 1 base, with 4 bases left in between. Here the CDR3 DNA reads TGTGCCAGCAGCCAAGACAGTTCCTACGAGCAGTACTTC. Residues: CASSQDSSYEQYF.

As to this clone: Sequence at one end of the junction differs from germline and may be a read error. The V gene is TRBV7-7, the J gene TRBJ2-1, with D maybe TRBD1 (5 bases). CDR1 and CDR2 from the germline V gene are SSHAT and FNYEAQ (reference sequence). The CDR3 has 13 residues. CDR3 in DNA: TGTGCTAGCAGCCCAGGGCAGGGCTATGAGCAGTTCTTC. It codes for CASSPGQGYEQFF.

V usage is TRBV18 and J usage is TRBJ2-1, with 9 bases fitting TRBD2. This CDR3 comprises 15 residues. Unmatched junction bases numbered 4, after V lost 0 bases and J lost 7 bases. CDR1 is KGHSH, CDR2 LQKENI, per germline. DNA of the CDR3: TGTGCCAGCTCACCACCGACTAGCGGAGAGAATGAGCAGTTCTTC. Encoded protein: CASSPPTSGENEQFF.

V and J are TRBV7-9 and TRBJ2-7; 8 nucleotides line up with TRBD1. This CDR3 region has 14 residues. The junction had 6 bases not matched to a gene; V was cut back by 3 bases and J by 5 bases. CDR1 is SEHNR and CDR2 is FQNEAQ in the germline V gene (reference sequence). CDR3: CASSFAGGLNEQYF. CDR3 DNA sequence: TGTGCCAGCAGCTTCGCAGGGGGCTTGAACGAGCAGTACTTC.

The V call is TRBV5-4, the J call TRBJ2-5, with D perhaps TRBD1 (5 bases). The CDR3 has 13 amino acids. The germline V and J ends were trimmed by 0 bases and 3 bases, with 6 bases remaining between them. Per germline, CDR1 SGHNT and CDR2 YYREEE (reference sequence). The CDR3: CASSLVGEETQYF. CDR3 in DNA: TGTGCCAGCAGCTTGGTAGGGGAAGAGACCCAGTACTTC.

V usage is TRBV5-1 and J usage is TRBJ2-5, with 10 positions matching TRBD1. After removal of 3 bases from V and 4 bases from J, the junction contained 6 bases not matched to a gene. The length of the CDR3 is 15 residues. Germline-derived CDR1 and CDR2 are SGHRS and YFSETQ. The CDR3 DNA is TGCGCCAGCAGCTCCGGGACAGGGGCGCGAGAGACCCAGTACTTC. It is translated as CASSSGTGARETQYF.

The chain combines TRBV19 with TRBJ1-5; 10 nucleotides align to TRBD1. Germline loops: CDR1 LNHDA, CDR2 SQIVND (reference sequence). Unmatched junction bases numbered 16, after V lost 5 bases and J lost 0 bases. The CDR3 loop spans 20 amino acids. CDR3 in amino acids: CASSGGDRGRRTHSNQPQHF. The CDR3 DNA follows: TGTGCCAGTAGTGGGGGTGACAGGGGGCGACGAACGCATAGCAATCAGCCCCAGCATTTT.

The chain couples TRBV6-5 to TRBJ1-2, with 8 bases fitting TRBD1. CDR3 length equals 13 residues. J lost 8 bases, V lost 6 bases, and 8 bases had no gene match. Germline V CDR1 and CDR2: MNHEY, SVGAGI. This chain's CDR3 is CASRTGTGRGYTF. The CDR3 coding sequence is TGTGCCAGCAGAACCGGGACAGGCAGGGGCTACACCTTC.

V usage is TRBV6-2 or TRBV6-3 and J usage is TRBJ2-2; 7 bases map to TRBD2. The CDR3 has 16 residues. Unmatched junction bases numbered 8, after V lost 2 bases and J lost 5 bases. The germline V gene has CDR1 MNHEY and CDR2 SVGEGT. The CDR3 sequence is CASSYDGRELTGELFF. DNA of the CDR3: TGTGCCAGCAGTTACGACGGGCGGGAGCTAACCGGGGAGCTGTTTTTT.

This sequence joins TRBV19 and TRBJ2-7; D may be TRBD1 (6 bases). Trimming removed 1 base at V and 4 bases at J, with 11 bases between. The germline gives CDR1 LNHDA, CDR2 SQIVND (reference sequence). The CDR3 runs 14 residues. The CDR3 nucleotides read TGTGCCAGTAGTATAGCTGGCAGGGGTTACGAGCAGTACTTC. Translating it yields CASSIAGRGYEQYF.

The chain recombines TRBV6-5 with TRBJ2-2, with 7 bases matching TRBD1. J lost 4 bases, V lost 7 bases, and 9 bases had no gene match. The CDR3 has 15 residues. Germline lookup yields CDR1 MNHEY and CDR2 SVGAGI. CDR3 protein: CASTPGDRPTGELFF. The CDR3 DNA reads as TGTGCCAGCACCCCCGGGGACAGACCCACCGGGGAGCTGTTTTTT.

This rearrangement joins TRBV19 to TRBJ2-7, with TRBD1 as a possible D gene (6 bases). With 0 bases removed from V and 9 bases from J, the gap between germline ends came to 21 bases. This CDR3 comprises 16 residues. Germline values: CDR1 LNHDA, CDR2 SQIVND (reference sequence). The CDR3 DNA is TGTGCCAGTAGTATAGATATCGTCCCTTTTGGGGGCTCGCAGTACTTC. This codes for CASSIDIVPFGGSQYF.

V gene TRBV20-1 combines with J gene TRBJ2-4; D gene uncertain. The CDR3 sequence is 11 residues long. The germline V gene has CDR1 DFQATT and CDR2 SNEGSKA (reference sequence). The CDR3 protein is CSPEFGNIQYF. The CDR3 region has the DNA TGCAGCCCCGAGTTCGGTAACATTCAGTACTTC.

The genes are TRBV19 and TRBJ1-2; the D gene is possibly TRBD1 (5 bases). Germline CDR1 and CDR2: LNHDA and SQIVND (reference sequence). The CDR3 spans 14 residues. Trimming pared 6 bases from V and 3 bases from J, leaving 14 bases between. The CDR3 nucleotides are TGTGCCAGTAGACCCCGACAGTCGTACTATGGCTACACCTTC. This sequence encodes CASRPRQSYYGYTF.

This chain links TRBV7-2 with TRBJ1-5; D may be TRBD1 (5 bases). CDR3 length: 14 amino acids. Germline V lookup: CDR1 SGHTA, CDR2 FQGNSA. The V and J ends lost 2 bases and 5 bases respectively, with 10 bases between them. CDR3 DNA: TGTGCCAGCAGCTTACAGGTCAGGGATCAGCCCCAGCATTTT. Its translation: CASSLQVRDQPQHF.

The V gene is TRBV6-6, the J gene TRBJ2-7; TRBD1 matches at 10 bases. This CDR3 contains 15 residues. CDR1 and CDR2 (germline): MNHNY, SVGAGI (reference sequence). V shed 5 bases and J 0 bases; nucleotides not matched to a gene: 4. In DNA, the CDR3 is TGTGCCAGCAGTCCTCGACAGGGGGCCTCCTACGAGCAGTACTTC. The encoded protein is CASSPRQGASYEQYF.

CDR3 in amino acids: CASSLDMNTEAFF. The CDR3 DNA sequence: TGTGCCAGCAGCTTGGACATGAACACTGAAGCTTTCTTT. The gene calls are TRBV7-9 and TRBJ1-1; possibly TRBD1 for D (5 bases). Germline V gene lookup returns CDR1 SEHNR and CDR2 FQNEAQ (reference sequence). V shed 3 bases and J shed 0 bases, with 5 bases lying between them. This CDR3 has 13 amino acids.

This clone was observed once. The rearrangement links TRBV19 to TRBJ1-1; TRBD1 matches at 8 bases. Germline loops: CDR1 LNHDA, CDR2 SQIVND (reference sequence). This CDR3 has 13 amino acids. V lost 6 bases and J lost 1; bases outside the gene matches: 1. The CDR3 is CASRDRANTEAFF. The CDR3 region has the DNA TGTGCCAGTAGGGACAGGGCGAACACTGAAGCTTTCTTT.

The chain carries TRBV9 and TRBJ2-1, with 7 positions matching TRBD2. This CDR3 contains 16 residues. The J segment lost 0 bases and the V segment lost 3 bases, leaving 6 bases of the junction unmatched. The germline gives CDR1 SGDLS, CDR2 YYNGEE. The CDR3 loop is CASSATSVSSYNEQFF. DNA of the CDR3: TGTGCCAGCAGCGCCACTAGCGTAAGCTCCTACAATGAGCAGTTCTTC.